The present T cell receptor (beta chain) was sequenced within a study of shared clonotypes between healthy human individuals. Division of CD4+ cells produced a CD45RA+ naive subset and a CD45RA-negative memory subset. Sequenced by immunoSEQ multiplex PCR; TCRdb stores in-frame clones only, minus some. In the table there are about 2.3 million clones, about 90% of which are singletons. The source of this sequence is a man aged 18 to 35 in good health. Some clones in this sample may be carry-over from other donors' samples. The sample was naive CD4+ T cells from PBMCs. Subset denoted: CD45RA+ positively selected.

CDR3 loop: CASSSYSGEGYNEQFF. CDR3 DNA: TGTGCCAGCAGCTCGTATAGCGGGGAGGGGTACAATGAGCAGTTCTTC. The chain has TRBV7-3 and TRBJ2-1; 8 bases match TRBD2. V dropped 4 bases and J dropped 4; count of bases not matched to a gene: 9. The germline CDR1 and CDR2 sequences are SGHTA and FQGTGA. The CDR3 consists of 16 residues. Based on the CDR3 plus reference TRBV7-3 and TRBJ2-1, the full variable domain is GAGVSQTPSNKVTEKGKYVELRCDPISGHTALYWYRQSLGQGPEFLIYFQGTGAADDSGLPNDRFFAVRPEGSVSTLKIQRTERGDSAVYLCASSSYSGEGYNEQFFGPGTRLTVL.